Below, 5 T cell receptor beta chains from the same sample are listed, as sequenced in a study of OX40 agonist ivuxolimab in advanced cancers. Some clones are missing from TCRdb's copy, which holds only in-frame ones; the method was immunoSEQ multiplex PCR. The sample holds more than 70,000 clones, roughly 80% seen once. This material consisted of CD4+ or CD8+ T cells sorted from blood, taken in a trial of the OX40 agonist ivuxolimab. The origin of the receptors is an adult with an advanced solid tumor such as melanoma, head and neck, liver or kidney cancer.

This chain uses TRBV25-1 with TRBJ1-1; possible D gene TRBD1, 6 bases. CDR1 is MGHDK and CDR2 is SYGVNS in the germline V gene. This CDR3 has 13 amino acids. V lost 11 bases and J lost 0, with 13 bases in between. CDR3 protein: CAGKTGLNTEAFF. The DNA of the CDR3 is TGTGCCGGAAAGACAGGATTGAACACTGAAGCTTTCTTT. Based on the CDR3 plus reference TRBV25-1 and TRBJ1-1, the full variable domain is EADIYQTPRYLVIGTGKKITLECSQTMGHDKMYWYQQDPGMELHLIHYSYGVNSTEKGDLSSESTVSRIRTEHFPLTLESARPSHTSQYLCAGKTGLNTEAFFGQGTRLTVV.

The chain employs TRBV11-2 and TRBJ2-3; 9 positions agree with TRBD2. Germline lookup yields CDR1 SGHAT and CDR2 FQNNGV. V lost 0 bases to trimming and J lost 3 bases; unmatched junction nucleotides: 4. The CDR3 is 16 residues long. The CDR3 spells CASSLDAGGTTDTQYF. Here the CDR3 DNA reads TGTGCCAGCAGCTTAGACGCGGGAGGGACGACAGATACGCAGTATTTT.

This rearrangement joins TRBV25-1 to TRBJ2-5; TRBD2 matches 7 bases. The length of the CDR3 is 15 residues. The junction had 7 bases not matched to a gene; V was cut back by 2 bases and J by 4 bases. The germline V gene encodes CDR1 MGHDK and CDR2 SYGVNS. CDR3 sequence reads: CASSEGGGWGETQYF. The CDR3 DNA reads TGTGCCAGCAGTGAAGGCGGGGGTTGGGGAGAGACCCAGTACTTC.

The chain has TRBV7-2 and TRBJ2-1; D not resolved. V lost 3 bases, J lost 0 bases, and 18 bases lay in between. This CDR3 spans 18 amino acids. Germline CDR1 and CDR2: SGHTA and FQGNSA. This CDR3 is CASSLGLSRYSSYNEQFF. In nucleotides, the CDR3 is TGTGCCAGCAGCTTGGGCCTTTCCAGATATAGCTCCTACAATGAGCAGTTCTTC.

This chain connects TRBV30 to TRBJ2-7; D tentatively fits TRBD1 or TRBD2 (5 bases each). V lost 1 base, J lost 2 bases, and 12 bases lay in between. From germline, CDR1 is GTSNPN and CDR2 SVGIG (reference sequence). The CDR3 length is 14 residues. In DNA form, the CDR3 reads TGTGCCTGGAGTGCGGGGACCGACCCCTACGAGCAGTACTTC. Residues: CAWSAGTDPYEQYF.